This T cell receptor beta chain stems from a study of shared clonotypes between healthy human individuals. Study-wide results and limits: The sampled material consisted only of blood, and tissue repertoires are likely to differ.

Only in-frame clones appear in the TCRdb table, and some are missing; sequencing was by immunoSEQ multiplex PCR. The sample holds about 1 million clones; around 76% are singletons and the top ten take 1.4% to 1.5%. In regard to this clone: Its antigen is not known.

Trimming removed 1 base from V and 2 bases from J, with 8 bases in between. The length of the CDR3 is 14 residues. Germline V lookup: CDR1 KGHSH, CDR2 LQKENI. Donors were healthy HIV-negative adults without recently reported acute infections or vaccinations. Among the donors, all were Caucasian adults who lived in Nashville, Tennessee. Researchers partitioned CD4+ cells into CD45RA+ naive and CD45RA-negative memory subsets. This clonotype originated in a young man in good health. This rearrangement joins TRBV18 to TRBJ2-5; D may correspond to TRBD1 or TRBD2 (5 bases each). Sequencing was performed on memory CD4+ T cells sorted from blood. Subset meaning: CD45RA-negative fraction. The chain's CDR3 is CASSPRGRQETQYF. In DNA, the CDR3 is TGTGCCAGCTCACCACGGGGACGGCAAGAGACCCAGTACTTC.